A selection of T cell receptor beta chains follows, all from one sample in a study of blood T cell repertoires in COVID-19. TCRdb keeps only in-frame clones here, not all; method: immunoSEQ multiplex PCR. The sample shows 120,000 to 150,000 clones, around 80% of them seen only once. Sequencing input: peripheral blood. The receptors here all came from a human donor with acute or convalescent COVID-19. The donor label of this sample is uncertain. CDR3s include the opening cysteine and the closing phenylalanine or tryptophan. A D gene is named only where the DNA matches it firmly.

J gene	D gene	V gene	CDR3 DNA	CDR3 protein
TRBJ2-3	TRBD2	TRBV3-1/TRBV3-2	TGTGCCAGCAGCCAAGAAGGACGCGGACGCAGGACTAGCGACACAGATACGCAGTATTTT	CASSQEGRGRRTSDTDTQYF
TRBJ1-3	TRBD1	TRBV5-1	TGCGCCAGCAGCTTAGGACAGGTAGCTGGAAACACCATATATTTT	CASSLGQVAGNTIYF
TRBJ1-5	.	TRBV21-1	TGTGCCAGCAGCAACCGTCTAGAAATGGATCAGCCCCAGCATTTT	CASSNRLEMDQPQHF
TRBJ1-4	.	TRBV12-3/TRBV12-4	TGTGCCAGCAGCCCCTCGACAGAAAAACTGTTTTTT	CASSPSTEKLFF
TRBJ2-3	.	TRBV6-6	TGTGCCAGCAGGAGGGACTCAAGGGGCACAGATACGCAGTATTTT	CASRRDSRGTDTQYF
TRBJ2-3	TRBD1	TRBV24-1	TGTGCCACCAGCCCATCCCCGGGACAGCACAACCCAGATACGCAGTATTTT	CATSPSPGQHNPDTQYF
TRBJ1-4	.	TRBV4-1	TGCGCCAGCAGAGTCGGTTTACCTAATGAAAAACTGTTTTTT	CASRVGLPNEKLFF
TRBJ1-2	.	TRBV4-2	TGTGCCAGCAGCCAAGACGTGGGGGCTGACTATGGCTACACCTTC	CASSQDVGADYGYTF
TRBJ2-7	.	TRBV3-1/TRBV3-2	TGTGCCAGCAGCCGGGGCAGAACCTACGAGCAGTACTTC	CASSRGRTYEQYF
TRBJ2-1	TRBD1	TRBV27	TGTGCCAGCACTAGGGACAGGGGGCTCTATGAGCAGTTCTTC	CASTRDRGLYEQFF